One sample yielded the 22 T cell receptor beta chains listed below, sequenced in a study of memory CD8 T cells in hepatitis C reinfection. The repertoire was sequenced with immunoSEQ multiplex PCR; TCRdb's copy has only in-frame clones and lacks some. The repertoire includes under 60,000 clones, under 90% of them detected once, and about 1% sits in the top ten. Time point: pre-reinfection, 55 to 20 weeks before reinfection detection. The sorted cells went straight to TCR sequencing with no prior in vitro expansion. The source material was naive CD8+ T cells sorted from blood. The receptor source for this set is a man in his late teens or twenties with hepatitis C virus infection.

The V gene is TRBV4-1, the J gene TRBJ1-4, with 7 bases aligning to TRBD1. The CDR3 is 16 residues long. The V and J ends lost 4 bases and 2 bases, in that order; junction bases with no gene match: 7. The germline CDR1 and CDR2 sequences are MGHRA and YSYEKL. CDR3 loop: CASSPPRGGTNEKLFF. CDR3 in DNA: TGCGCCAGCAGCCCCCCCCGAGGGGGCACTAATGAAAAACTGTTTTTT.

This clone appeared a single time. The chain is built from TRBV19 and TRBJ2-3, with D perhaps TRBD1 (5 bases). V gave up 1 base and J gave up 0 bases, with 8 bases separating them. This CDR3 contains 15 residues. Germline V gene sequence: CDR1 LNHDA, CDR2 SQIVND (reference sequence). For the CDR3, the DNA is TGTGCCAGTAGTATAGGGGGCGATAGCACAGATACGCAGTATTTT. It specifies CASSIGGDSTDTQYF.

The rearrangement links TRBV9 to TRBJ2-7; D might be TRBD2 (5 bases). The CDR3 consists of 14 residues. The ends were cut back, 0 bases at V and 2 bases at J, with 9 bases in the middle. Germline CDR1 and CDR2: SGDLS and YYNGEE. For the CDR3, the DNA is TGTGCCAGCAGCGTAGCAAGCGGTACCTACGAGCAGTACTTC. Amino acid sequence: CASSVASGTYEQYF.

The chain employs TRBV10-3 and TRBJ1-2; possible D gene TRBD1, 5 bases. The CDR3 length is 18 residues. Germline lookup yields CDR1 ENHRY and CDR2 SYGVKD. Trimming took off 2 bases at V and 0 bases at J, with 19 bases between the two ends. In nucleotides, the CDR3 is TGTGCCATCAGTGAGACGCAGGCCAGGGCGAACGCTAACTATGGCTACACCTTC. Translating gives CAISETQARANANYGYTF.

V is TRBV7-8 and J is TRBJ2-3; D is ambiguous. CDR3 length equals 16 residues. Per germline, CDR1 SGHVS and CDR2 FQNEAQ. With 5 bases removed from V and 0 bases from J, the gap between germline ends came to 15 bases. Here the CDR3 DNA reads TGTGCCAGCAGCACCCTAGTGGTGACTAGCACAGATACGCAGTATTTT. Its translation: CASSTLVVTSTDTQYF.

The chain has TRBV7-6 and TRBJ2-5; 8 nucleotides agree with TRBD1. J was trimmed by 3 bases and V by 5 bases; bases with no gene match: 5. CDR1 SGHVS and CDR2 FNYEAQ come from the germline V gene. The CDR3 extends over 14 amino acids. CDR3 sequence (DNA): TGTGCCAGCAGCCCTAACAGGGGGGAAGAGACCCAGTACTTC. It translates to CASSPNRGEETQYF. The entire variable domain, with the rest obtained from reference TRBV7-6 and TRBJ2-5, is as follows: GAGVSQSPRYKVTKRGQDVALRCDPISGHVSLYWYRQALGQGPEFLTYFNYEAQQDKSGLPNDRFSAERPEGSISTLTIQRTEQRDSAMYRCASSPNRGEETQYFGPGTRLLVL.

The V gene is TRBV4-3, the J gene TRBJ2-1; 12 nucleotides align to TRBD2. Unmatched junction bases numbered 5, after V lost 0 bases and J lost 8 bases. Germline V gene lookup returns CDR1 LGHNA and CDR2 YSLEER. The length of the CDR3 is 16 residues. The CDR3 DNA follows: TGCGCCAGCAGCCAAGATGGGCTAGCGGGGGGGGATGAGCAGTTCTTC. The encoded protein is CASSQDGLAGGDEQFF.

This sequence joins TRBV19 and TRBJ1-1; D possibly corresponds to TRBD1 (6 bases). V lost 6 bases, J lost 1 base, and 12 bases lay in between. This CDR3 region has 14 residues. Germline CDR1 LNHDA, CDR2 SQIVND (reference sequence). The CDR3 is CASSWGGRNTEAFF. CDR3 in DNA: TGTGCCAGTAGCTGGGGGGGGCGGAACACTGAAGCTTTCTTT.

This chain links TRBV7-2 with TRBJ2-3, with 10 bases that match TRBD1. In germline, CDR1 is SGHTA, CDR2 FQGNSA. The CDR3 runs 15 residues. Trimming removed 3 bases from V and 4 bases from J; junction bases left unmatched: 4. Here the CDR3 DNA reads TGTGCCAGCAGCTTGACAGGGGGCGCATCAGATACGCAGTATTTT. As protein: CASSLTGGASDTQYF.

The chain's CDR3 is CASSSREVTSTDTQYF. The CDR3 DNA follows: TGTGCCAGCAGTTCCCGGGAGGTAACTAGCACAGATACGCAGTATTTT. This chain joins TRBV27 and TRBJ2-3; 7 bases match TRBD2. This CDR3 has 16 residues. Germline V CDR1 and CDR2: MNHEY, SMNVEV (reference sequence). Losses at the gene ends were 4 bases for V and 0 bases for J; bases not matched to a gene: 7.

The J gene is TRBJ2-7, the V gene TRBV6-1; D is perhaps TRBD2 (6 bases). The germline V gene encodes CDR1 MNHNS and CDR2 SASEGT. Trimming removed 5 bases from V and 3 bases from J, with 11 bases in between. The CDR3 has 13 residues. Here the CDR3 reads CASSIRTNYEQYF. The CDR3 DNA reads as TGTGCCAGCAGTATCCGGACTAACTACGAGCAGTACTTC.

The V call is TRBV7-9, the J call TRBJ2-1; possibly TRBD2 for D (6 bases). Germline CDR1 is SEHNR and CDR2 is FQNEAQ (reference sequence). The CDR3 is 16 amino acids. The V gene lost 4 bases and the J gene lost 0 bases, with 13 bases spanning the gap. The chain's CDR3 is CASSSGVGLSYNEQFF. CDR3 coding DNA: TGTGCCAGCAGCTCGGGAGTGGGACTCTCCTACAATGAGCAGTTCTTC.

V gene TRBV7-2 combines with J gene TRBJ2-1, with TRBD2 matching over 13 bases. The CDR3 contains 15 residues. With 1 base clipped from V and 8 bases from J, the junction kept 2 bases outside the gene matches. Germline CDR1 SGHTA, CDR2 FQGNSA. The CDR3 here is CASSLGTSGGDEQFF. The CDR3 bases are TGTGCCAGCAGCTTAGGGACTAGCGGGGGCGATGAGCAGTTCTTC.

The V and J genes are TRBV19 and TRBJ2-1, with 7 positions matching TRBD2. J lost 3 bases, V lost 2 bases, and 1 base had no gene match. The CDR3 has 14 residues. Germline loops: CDR1 LNHDA, CDR2 SQIVND (reference sequence). For the CDR3, the DNA is TGTGCCAGTAGTATATGGGGGGGCTACAATGAGCAGTTCTTC. Translation gives CASSIWGGYNEQFF.

This rearrangement joins TRBV19 to TRBJ1-1; unclear D gene. The V and J ends lost 7 bases and 0 bases respectively, with 9 bases between them. In germline, CDR1 is LNHDA, CDR2 SQIVND (reference sequence). There are 13 residues in the CDR3. CDR3 amino acids: CASTFGVNTEAFF. For the CDR3, the DNA is TGTGCCAGTACCTTCGGGGTGAACACTGAAGCTTTCTTT.

The chain uses TRBV6-5 and TRBJ2-1; TRBD2 might be the D (5 bases). Trimming left V 0 bases short and J 0 bases short, with 6 bases between. CDR3 length equals 15 residues. CDR1 is MNHEY, CDR2 SVGAGI, per germline. CDR3 in DNA: TGTGCCAGCAGTTACTCTGGGAGCTCCTACAATGAGCAGTTCTTC. Its protein is CASSYSGSSYNEQFF.

This clone was detected only a few times. This sequence joins TRBV25-1 and TRBJ1-4, with D perhaps matching TRBD1 (6 bases). The CDR3 contains 12 residues. V was pared by 6 bases and J by 4 bases, with 6 bases between. Germline-derived CDR1 and CDR2 are MGHDK and SYGVNS. CDR3: CASRQGNEKLFF. The CDR3 DNA is TGTGCCAGCAGACAGGGTAATGAAAAACTGTTTTTT.

The V call is TRBV19, the J call TRBJ1-1, with D perhaps TRBD1 (6 bases). Germline CDR1 LNHDA, CDR2 SQIVND (reference sequence). The V end was cut by 3 bases, the J end by 1 base, with 9 bases between. The CDR3 is 14 amino acids. The CDR3 nucleotides are TGTGCCAGTAGTATTGGGGGCCCGAACACTGAAGCTTTCTTT. It encodes CASSIGGPNTEAFF.

The CDR3 DNA sequence: TGTGCCAGCAGCTCTCTGTCTCTCGGTGCGGAAGAGACCCAGTACTTC. Translating it yields CASSSLSLGAEETQYF. This sequence joins TRBV5-8 and TRBJ2-5; D is ambiguous. The CDR3 spans 16 residues. Per germline, CDR1 SGHTS and CDR2 YDEGEE. V was shortened by 3 bases and J by 3 bases, with 18 bases between the two germline ends.

J is TRBJ2-5 and V is TRBV6-5; 7 bases fit TRBD2. This CDR3 spans 14 amino acids. Per germline, CDR1 MNHEY and CDR2 SVGAGI. Trimming cost V 2 bases and J 2 bases; bases outside gene matches: 2. The CDR3 nucleotides read TGTGCCAGCAGTTACGGGGGGGGGCAAGAGACCCAGTACTTC. It codes for CASSYGGGQETQYF.

The genes are TRBV11-2 and TRBJ2-1; D possibly corresponds to TRBD1 (5 bases). V shed 5 bases and J shed 0 bases, with 11 bases lying between them. There are 15 residues in the CDR3. Germline CDR1 reads SGHAT; CDR2 reads FQNNGV. CDR3 sequence: CASSQGASSYNEQFF. The CDR3 coding sequence is TGTGCCAGCAGCCAAGGGGCAAGCTCCTACAATGAGCAGTTCTTC.

The chain links TRBV4-2 to TRBJ2-1, with 11 bases aligning to TRBD2. The ends lost 0 bases at V and 8 bases at J; junction bases unmatched: 6. In germline, CDR1 is LGHNA, CDR2 YNFKEQ. This CDR3 comprises 16 residues. The CDR3 nucleotides are TGTGCCAGCAGCCAAGATTGGCTAGCGGGAGGCGATGAGCAGTTCTTC. It specifies CASSQDWLAGGDEQFF.